The rows below give T cell receptor beta chains drawn from one sample of a study of tumor-infiltrating lymphocytes in primary liver carcinoma. Each CDR3 protein gets one entry after TCRdb re-called the multiplex PCR reads with MiXCR. This table holds approximately 330,000 distinct CDR3 sequences, around 60% found once. Source material: peripheral blood. Receptors originate from a man between 35 and 55 years old with primary liver carcinoma and hepatitis B virus infection. Each CDR3 is given with its conserved first and last residue. The D gene is left open where the match is weak. Clone size is shown for a subset of rows, as once, few, many or a class of expanded clone.

TGTGCCAGCAGTTACTCGAGGCAGAACACCGGGGAGCTGTTTTTT | CASSYSRQNTGELFF | NA | TRBJ2-2 | many | TRBV6-6
TGTGCCAGCAGCTCCCGGCACAGGGATCCCAGTGAGCAGTTCTTC | CASSSRHRDPSEQFF | NA | TRBJ2-1 | NA | TRBV6-5
TGTGCCAGCTCATTCGGGGAGGACACCTACAATGAGCAGTTCTTC | CASSFGEDTYNEQFF | NA | TRBJ2-1 | NA | TRBV18
TGTGCCAGGAGCCGTAGTGTCAGATCCTGGATGTACCAGCAGTACTTC | CARSRSVRSWMYQQYF | NA | TRBJ2-7 | once | TRBV11-2
TGCAGCGCTGCGATGTGTGTTGGGGAGACCCAGTACTTC | CSAAMCVGETQYF | NA | TRBJ2-5 | NA | TRBV29-1
TGTGCCAGCAGTCAACTAGGGGGAGAGGTTGATGAGCAGTTCTTC | CASSQLGGEVDEQFF | NA | TRBJ2-1 | NA | TRBV12-3/TRBV12-4
TGTGCCAGCAGCTTAAATCAAGCGGGAGCAGATACGCAGTATTTT | CASSLNQAGADTQYF | TRBD2 | TRBJ2-3 | NA | TRBV11-3
TGTGCCAGCAGCCAAGCTGACAGCCTAGCCTACGAGCAGTACTTC | CASSQADSLAYEQYF | NA | TRBJ2-7 | many | TRBV4-2
TGTGCCAGCAGCGCGGGGCTAGCGGGATGGTCTGATACGCAGTATTTT | CASSAGLAGWSDTQYF | TRBD2 | TRBJ2-3 | NA | TRBV12-3/TRBV12-4
TGCGCCAGCAGTGAAGAAAGGTATAAGCCTGAAGCTTTCTTT | CASSEERYKPEAFF | NA | TRBJ1-1 | NA | TRBV10-1
TGTGCCAGCAGTTTCTTACTAGCGGTAGTCGGTGAGCAGTTCTTC | CASSFLLAVVGEQFF | TRBD2 | TRBJ2-1 | NA | TRBV28
TGTGCCAGTAGTATAATAACAGGGACGGGCGGCGAGCAGTTCTTC | CASSIITGTGGEQFF | NA | TRBJ2-1 | NA | TRBV19
TGCAGCGCCGAAACGTATACGGGAGGGATCTACGAGCAGTACTTC | CSAETYTGGIYEQYF | TRBD2 | TRBJ2-7 | many | TRBV29-1
TGCGCCAGCAGCCAAAGGGACACGAACACTGAAGCTTTCTTT | CASSQRDTNTEAFF | NA | TRBJ1-1 | many | TRBV4-1
TGCGCCAGCAGCTCGACAGGGTTGGGGGGGACCCAGTACTTC | CASSSTGLGGTQYF | NA | TRBJ2-5 | once | TRBV11-2
TGTGCCAGCAGCTTAGCCCGGACAGCCGTCCTTACTTTC | CASSLARTAVLTF | NA | TRBJ2-6 | NA | TRBV11-2
TGCGCCAGCAGCCCCGCGACAGAACCTATGCTGTTTTTT | CASSPATEPMLFF | NA | TRBJ2-2 | many | TRBV5-1
TGCGCCAGCAGGTCCACCGGGGAGCTGTTTTTT | CASRSTGELFF | NA | TRBJ2-2 | many | TRBV5-1
TGTGCCGGCAGCTCGTCGCGGGACAGCAGAACCCAAGAGACCCAGTACTTC | CAGSSSRDSRTQETQYF | NA | TRBJ2-5 | NA | TRBV5-5
TGTTCCTGGAGTATCGGGATTAGCACAGATACGCAGTATTTT | CSWSIGISTDTQYF | NA | TRBJ2-3 | NA | TRBV30
TGTGCCAGCAGCTCCGACAGGGTTGGTGAAAAACTGTTTTTT | CASSSDRVGEKLFF | TRBD1 | TRBJ1-4 | many | TRBV5-4
TGTGCCAGCGGCCCCTGGGGGGTCGGCTACACCTTC | CASGPWGVGYTF | NA | TRBJ1-2 | few | TRBV28
TGTGTCAGCAGCCCAGGTCGCGGGGCAAAGGAGACCAAGTACTTC | CVSSPGRGAKETKYF | NA | TRBJ2-5 | NA | TRBV11-1
TGTGCCAGCAGCTTAGCGAAAACGACAGACGAAAAACTGTTTTTT | CASSLAKTTDEKLFF | NA | TRBJ1-4 | NA | TRBV7-9
TGCGCCAGCAGCTTCTCTTCGACAGGGATTGTTCGTGGCTACACCTTC | CASSFSSTGIVRGYTF | TRBD1 | TRBJ1-2 | NA | TRBV5-1
TGTGGCAGCAGCCAGGGGACCGCTCCCCGGGTTGATACGCAGTATTTT | CGSSQGTAPRVDTQYF | NA | TRBJ2-3 | NA | TRBV4-2
TGTGCCAGTAGTTTACGGGCCTGGGGGCGCGGAAACACTGAAGCTTTCTTT | CASSLRAWGRGNTEAFF | NA | TRBJ1-1 | NA | TRBV6-6
TGTGCCAGCAGCAAGGGACAGCCCCTGTGGGAGACCCAGTACTTC | CASSKGQPLWETQYF | TRBD1 | TRBJ2-5 | NA | TRBV6-2/TRBV6-3
TGCGCCAGCAGCTCGGGGGGGCGCAATCAGCCCCAGCATTTT | CASSSGGRNQPQHF | NA | TRBJ1-5 | few | TRBV5-1
TGTGCCAGCAGCCAAGAAAGGAAGACCCAGTACTTC | CASSQERKTQYF | NA | TRBJ2-5 | many | TRBV14
TGTGCCAGCAGCTTAGCGAGGCTAACCCTAGGAAAAAAAGAAACCCAGTACTTC | CASSLARLTLGKKETQYF | NA | TRBJ2-5 | few | TRBV11-2
TGTGCCGGCAGCCCGGACAGGGTGTCAGATACGCAGTATTTT | CAGSPDRVSDTQYF | TRBD1 | TRBJ2-3 | NA | TRBV11-2
TGTGCCTGGAGTGTACCCCAGGTTCTATACGAGCAGTACTTC | CAWSVPQVLYEQYF | NA | TRBJ2-7 | NA | TRBV30
TGCGCCAGCATTCTAGCGGCGGGCACCGGGGAGCTGTTTTTT | CASILAAGTGELFF | TRBD2 | TRBJ2-2 | NA | TRBV5-1
TGTGCCAGCAGCCGACAATACAATGAGCAGTTCTTC | CASSRQYNEQFF | NA | TRBJ2-1 | many | TRBV6-6
TGTGCCAGCAGCTTAGATGAGGGACGGGCCGGAAACACCGTATATTTT | CASSLDEGRAGNTVYF | NA | TRBJ1-3 | once | TRBV11-2
TGTGCCAGCAGTTTTTCTGGACAGATGAACAATGAGCAGTTCTTC | CASSFSGQMNNEQFF | NA | TRBJ2-1 | few | TRBV28
TGCAGTGCAGCTCTAGCGGGAGGACGCAATGAGCAGTTCTTC | CSAALAGGRNEQFF | TRBD2 | TRBJ2-1 | once | TRBV20-1
TGTGCCACCAGTGATTTGCGGGCGGGTCCAGCGGGAGGGTCCGAGCAGTTCTTC | CATSDLRAGPAGGSEQFF | TRBD2 | TRBJ2-1 | NA | TRBV24-1
TGTGCCAGCAGTTTAGGACGGAACACCAACGGGCAAGAGACCCAGTACTTC | CASSLGRNTNGQETQYF | NA | TRBJ2-5 | many | TRBV6-1
TGTGCCAGCAGTTACTCGCCATCGAACACTGAAGCTTTCTTT | CASSYSPSNTEAFF | NA | TRBJ1-1 | NA | TRBV6-5
TGTGCCAGCAGCCCTCCCCCTGCTAGCGGGTTTAGCTCCTACAATGAGCAGTTCTTC | CASSPPPASGFSSYNEQFF | TRBD2 | TRBJ2-1 | NA | TRBV11-1
TGTGCCAGCAGCTCCACTAGCGGGATTACAGATACGCAGTATTTT | CASSSTSGITDTQYF | TRBD2 | TRBJ2-3 | few | TRBV5-4
TGTGCCAACAGCGGACAGATTCAGATCTTC | CANSGQIQIF | NA | TRBJ2-1 | NA | TRBV11-2
TGTGCCAGCACCCCTTGGGGGATAGCTGAAGCTTTCTTT | CASTPWGIAEAFF | NA | TRBJ1-1 | NA | TRBV5-6
TGTGCCTGCAGCCCGTCGGGACTAGCGGGAGGTAACCGAGATACCCAGTACTTC | CACSPSGLAGGNRDTQYF | TRBD2 | TRBJ2-5 | NA | TRBV7-2
TGTGCCATCAGTACGGGGAGTGAAAAACTGTTTTTT | CAISTGSEKLFF | NA | TRBJ1-4 | once | TRBV10-3
TGCGCCAGCTGCTTCGTGGGACAGGGGACAATGGATACGCAGTATTTT | CASCFVGQGTMDTQYF | TRBD1 | TRBJ2-3 | NA | TRBV6-2/TRBV6-3
TGTGCCAGCTGTGAAGGTCTAGCGGGAAGAAATGAGCAGTTCTTC | CASCEGLAGRNEQFF | TRBD2 | TRBJ2-1 | NA | TRBV6-4
TGTGCCATCTGTCGGGAGACAGGATTGAACACTGAAGCTTTCTTT | CAICRETGLNTEAFF | NA | TRBJ1-1 | NA | TRBV10-3
TGTGCCATCACCAAACGATCGGAACTAGCGGGAGCGTTCTCCTACGAGCAGTACTTC | CAITKRSELAGAFSYEQYF | TRBD2 | TRBJ2-7 | NA | TRBV10-3
TGTGCCAGCAGCTCTCCTACTGGTTCCCGGGGACAGGGTGGCGAAGCTTTCTTT | CASSSPTGSRGQGGEAFF | TRBD1 | TRBJ1-1 | NA | TRBV11-2
TGTACCAGTAGCTTAGGTCGGCTAGCGATGGGGTTCTTC | CTSSLGRLAMGFF | NA | TRBJ2-1 | NA | TRBV11-2